Following are 26 T cell receptor beta chains from one sample sequenced in a study of blood T cell repertoires in COVID-19. The data were produced by immunoSEQ multiplex PCR, yet TCRdb's version contains in-frame clones alone and is incomplete. In the table there are 250,000 to 350,000 clones, nearly 90% of which are singletons. The specimen was PBMCs or T cells enriched from blood (not recorded which). Receptor source: a woman aged 25 to 39 who had recovered from COVID-19.

The genes are TRBV28 and TRBJ2-2; possibly TRBD2 for D (7 bases). The CDR3 loop spans 18 amino acids. Deletions cut 2 bases from V and 4 bases from J, with 20 bases between. Germline CDR1 MDHEN, CDR2 SYDVKM. The CDR3 coding sequence is TGTGCCAGCAGTTTAGGGGGGGGCGGCCGGAGTCGCACCGGGGAGCTGTTTTTT. Its protein is CASSLGGGGRSRTGELFF.

In the case of this clone: Possible read error: a much larger clone is one base away. The rearrangement uses TRBV27 and TRBJ2-7; no definite D call. Germline V gives CDR1 MNHEY, CDR2 SMNVEV (reference sequence). Trimming took 5 bases from V and 0 from J, leaving 2 bases between them. The CDR3 runs 11 residues. The CDR3 DNA sequence: TGTGCCAGCAGTCTCTCCTACGAGCAGTACTTC. As protein: CASSLSYEQYF.

This chain connects TRBV7-9 to TRBJ1-4; D remains ambiguous. V lost 2 bases and J lost 0, with 13 bases in between. CDR3 length: 17 residues. Germline loops: CDR1 SEHNR, CDR2 FQNEAQ (reference sequence). The CDR3 region is CASSLKHLPATNEKLFF. The CDR3, as DNA: TGTGCCAGCAGCTTAAAGCACTTACCCGCAACTAATGAAAAACTGTTTTTT. The variable domain in full, with the rest retrieved from reference TRBV7-9 and TRBJ1-4, is DTGVSQNPRHKITKRGQNVTFRCDPISEHNRLYWYRQTLGQGPEFLTYFQNEAQLEKSRLLSDRFSAERPKGSFSTLEIQRTEQGDSAMYLCASSLKHLPATNEKLFFGSGTQLSVL.

This chain uses TRBV12-3 or TRBV12-4 with TRBJ1-1; D is possibly TRBD1 (6 bases). V lost 1 base, J lost 8 bases, and 11 bases lay in between. This CDR3 is 13 amino acids long. The CDR3 nucleotides are TGTGCCAGCAGTTTAGTAGAGGACAGCGAAGCTTTCTTT. Protein: CASSLVEDSEAFF.

The J gene is TRBJ2-7, the V gene TRBV10-3; 13 nucleotides match TRBD2. The V and J ends lost 7 bases and 5 bases, in that order; junction bases with no gene match: 5. Per germline, CDR1 ENHRY and CDR2 SYGVKD. This CDR3 spans 14 amino acids. This chain's CDR3 is CAIKTTSGRDEQYF. CDR3 nucleotides: TGTGCCATCAAAACCACTAGCGGGAGGGACGAGCAGTACTTC.

The chain joins TRBV7-8 to TRBJ2-1; 9 bases are shared with TRBD2. V lost 7 bases, J lost 5 bases, and 12 bases stayed unmatched. This CDR3 has 16 residues. Germline CDR1 reads SGHVS; CDR2 reads FQNEAQ. The DNA of the CDR3 is TGTGCCAGCAACGTTGACGACCTAGCGGGGCACAATGAGCAGTTCTTC. It specifies CASNVDDLAGHNEQFF.

The gene calls are TRBV2 and TRBJ2-1, with TRBD2 matching 13 bases. The CDR3 loop spans 18 amino acids. V was pared by 3 bases and J by 8 bases, with 13 bases of the junction left unmatched. CDR1 SNHLY and CDR2 FYNNEI come from the germline V gene. The CDR3 DNA sequence: TGTGCCAGCAGTGATTTGAAACTAGCGGGGGGGAAGATCGATGAGCAGTTCTTC. Its translation: CASSDLKLAGGKIDEQFF.

As concerns this clone: Compared with germline, one end of the junction differs, possibly owing to a read error. This chain connects TRBV28 to TRBJ1-2; 8 bases are a match to TRBD1. From germline, CDR1 is MDHEN and CDR2 SYDVKM. The CDR3 is made up of 13 amino acids. CDR3 in amino acids: CAGSLDRVLGYTF. CDR3 nucleotide sequence: TGTGCCGGCAGCTTGGACAGGGTCCTTGGCTACACCTTC.

The chain combines TRBV5-1 with TRBJ1-6; 9 bases are shared with TRBD1. The CDR3 has 14 residues. Unmatched junction bases numbered 4, after V lost 4 bases and J lost 8 bases. Germline assignment: CDR1 SGHRS and CDR2 YFSETQ. The CDR3 spells CASSLTGGDSPLHF. The CDR3 DNA reads TGCGCCAGCAGCCTGACAGGGGGTGATTCACCCCTCCACTTT.

This clone was seen only a few times. The chain carries TRBV28 and TRBJ2-1; TRBD2 matches 8 bases. Germline V gene data show CDR1 as MDHEN and CDR2 as SYDVKM. The V segment lost 5 bases and the J segment 8 bases; nucleotides outside the gene matches: 20. This CDR3 region has 18 residues. The CDR3 region is CASSLIVLTGGLIDEQFF. CDR3 sequence (DNA): TGTGCCAGCAGTCTTATTGTGCTAACGGGAGGGCTTATAGATGAGCAGTTCTTC.

V usage is TRBV21-1 and J usage is TRBJ2-5; the table calls TRBD2, which could not be checked here. TRBV21-1 is classified as a pseudogene. This CDR3 is built from 15 residues. The CDR3 loop is CASSNGTRRGETQYF. The CDR3 nucleotides read TGTGCCAGCAGCAATGGGACTAGGAGGGGAGAGACCCAGTACTTC.

The CDR3 spells CASSRGTSGNEQFF. The CDR3 DNA sequence: TGCGCCAGCAGCCGCGGGACTAGCGGCAATGAGCAGTTCTTC. The rearrangement links TRBV5-1 to TRBJ2-1, with 11 positions matching TRBD2. There are 14 residues in the CDR3. V shed 4 bases and J 6 bases; nucleotides not matched to a gene: 3. Looked up from germline, CDR1 is SGHRS and CDR2 is YFSETQ.

This clone was seen a single time. The chain recombines TRBV9 with TRBJ2-1, with 10 bases fitting TRBD2. From germline, CDR1 is SGDLS and CDR2 YYNGEE. The V and J ends lost 0 bases and 4 bases, in that order; junction bases with no gene match: 13. This CDR3 comprises 19 residues. The CDR3 is CASSVALGLAAVSYNEQFF. CDR3 coding DNA: TGTGCCAGCAGCGTAGCTCTTGGACTAGCGGCCGTTTCGTACAATGAGCAGTTCTTC.

The chain recombines TRBV27 with TRBJ2-3; the D gene is possibly TRBD2 (5 bases). Germline lookup yields CDR1 MNHEY and CDR2 SMNVEV (reference sequence). Trimming shortened V by 5 bases and J by 0 bases, and 18 bases separated the two germline ends. The CDR3 loop spans 17 amino acids. The CDR3 region has the DNA TGTGCCAGCAGTCTGAGGACGGGAATTTCTAGCACAGATACGCAGTATTTT. It translates to CASSLRTGISSTDTQYF.

This chain uses TRBV14 with TRBJ2-5; 8 nucleotides agree with TRBD1. Per germline, CDR1 SGHDN and CDR2 FVKESK. J gave up 6 bases and V 6 bases, and 12 bases lay outside the gene matches. CDR3 length: 15 residues. The CDR3 here is CASSPRDRHVQTQYF. DNA for the CDR3: TGTGCCAGCAGTCCCCGGGACAGGCATGTTCAGACCCAGTACTTC. The full variable domain, in which reference TRBV14 and TRBJ2-5 provide the parts outside the CDR3, is EAGVTQFPSHSVIEKGQTVTLRCDPISGHDNLYWYRRVMGKEIKFLLHFVKESKQDESGMPNNRFLAERTGGTYSTLKVQPAELEDSGVYFCASSPRDRHVQTQYFGPGTRLLVL.

The CDR3 here is CASSLRPGGGGNEQFF. The CDR3 DNA reads as TGTGCCAGCAGCTTAAGACCGGGGGGTGGTGGCAATGAGCAGTTCTTC. This chain joins TRBV7-3 and TRBJ2-1; 7 bases are a match to TRBD2. V shed 1 base and J 6 bases; nucleotides not matched to a gene: 9. From germline, CDR1 is SGHTA and CDR2 FQGTGA. The CDR3 consists of 16 residues.

The chain recombines TRBV28 with TRBJ2-7; the match to TRBD2 covers 12 bases. V shed 5 bases, J shed 4 bases, and the junction held 9 bases outside the gene matches. This CDR3 spans 16 amino acids. Germline V gene lookup returns CDR1 MDHEN and CDR2 SYDVKM. The CDR3 nucleotides are TGTGCCAGCAGTGGGGCTAGCGGGGGGGCTCGATACGAGCAGTACTTC. Encoded protein: CASSGASGGARYEQYF.

The chain couples TRBV18 to TRBJ2-3; 10 nucleotides line up with TRBD2. The length of the CDR3 is 16 residues. The V gene end was trimmed by 3 bases and the J gene end by 5 bases; junction bases not matched to a gene: 8. Germline V CDR1 and CDR2: KGHSH, LQKENI. The CDR3 loop is CASSPLAGGNQDTQYF. The CDR3 region has the DNA TGTGCCAGCTCACCGTTAGCGGGGGGAAACCAAGATACGCAGTATTTT.

The chain combines TRBV5-1 with TRBJ2-1; 10 bases map to TRBD2. The CDR3 contains 14 residues. The V gene's germline CDR1 is SGHRS and CDR2 YFSETQ. V shed 6 bases and J 10 bases; nucleotides not matched to a gene: 10. The CDR3, as DNA: TGCGCCAGCAAGGAGCGGGGGGGCCCGGGGGAGCAGTTCTTC. Protein: CASKERGGPGEQFF. The full variable domain, rest sourced from reference TRBV5-1 and TRBJ2-1, is KAGVTQTPRYLIKTRGQQVTLSCSPISGHRSVSWYQQTPGQGLQFLFEYFSETQRNKGNFPGRFSGRQFSNSRSEMNVSTLELGDSALYLCASKERGGPGEQFFGPGTRLTVL.

CDR3 sequence: CASSLGQGARNTEAFF. The CDR3 region has the DNA TGCGCCAGCAGCTTGGGACAGGGGGCGCGGAACACTGAAGCTTTCTTT. The chain combines TRBV5-1 with TRBJ1-1; 10 bases align to TRBD1. With 0 bases clipped from V and 1 base from J, the junction kept 3 bases outside the gene matches. Per germline, CDR1 SGHRS and CDR2 YFSETQ. The CDR3 totals 16 residues.

This sequence joins TRBV30 and TRBJ1-3; 8 bases align to TRBD1. The CDR3 runs to 14 residues. V shed 5 bases, J shed 0 bases, and the junction held 3 bases outside the gene matches. CDR1 and CDR2 from the germline V gene are GTSNPN and SVGIG (reference sequence). The CDR3: CAWQGATSGNTIYF. The CDR3 DNA reads as TGTGCCTGGCAGGGGGCTACCTCTGGAAACACCATATATTTT. The whole variable domain, remainder taken from reference TRBV30 and TRBJ1-3, is SQTIHQWPATLVQPVGSPLSLECTVEGTSNPNLYWYRQAAGRGLQLLFYSVGIGQISSEVPQNLSASRPQDRQFILSSKKLLLSDSGFYLCAWQGATSGNTIYFGEGSWLTVV.

The chain carries TRBV27 and TRBJ2-5, with D perhaps TRBD2 (5 bases). The CDR3 loop spans 14 amino acids. V shed 3 bases and J shed 2 bases, with 10 bases lying between them. CDR1 and CDR2 from the germline V gene are MNHEY and SMNVEV (reference sequence). The CDR3: CASSLRGSQETQYF. CDR3 sequence (DNA): TGTGCCAGCAGTTTGCGAGGGAGTCAAGAGACCCAGTACTTC.

This chain joins TRBV7-2 and TRBJ1-1; D call uncertain. Trimming pared 5 bases from V and 2 bases from J, leaving 12 bases between. CDR1 SGHTA and CDR2 FQGNSA come from the germline V gene. This CDR3 comprises 14 residues. CDR3: CASSKDITNTEAFF. In nucleotides, the CDR3 is TGTGCCAGCAGCAAAGACATAACCAACACTGAAGCTTTCTTT.

This chain joins TRBV7-9 and TRBJ1-4; TRBD1 might be the D (5 bases). The V gene lost 5 bases and the J gene lost 7 bases, with 17 bases spanning the gap. CDR3 length: 15 residues. The germline gives CDR1 SEHNR, CDR2 FQNEAQ (reference sequence). The CDR3 DNA follows: TGTGCCAGCAGCACCCCTTCGGGGGTGGGTGAAAAACTGTTTTTT. Residues: CASSTPSGVGEKLFF.

The V and J genes are TRBV7-2 and TRBJ2-4, with 8 bases that match TRBD1. Per germline, CDR1 SGHTA and CDR2 FQGNSA. The CDR3 has 15 residues. The ends lost 5 bases at V and 1 base at J; junction bases unmatched: 4. This CDR3 reads CASSLQGAAKNIQYF. CDR3 bases: TGTGCCAGCAGCCTCCAGGGGGCCGCCAAAAACATTCAGTACTTC.

J is TRBJ1-5 and V is TRBV3-1 (or the pseudogene TRBV3-2); TRBD1 might be the D (6 bases). V was clipped by 3 bases and J by 1 base, with 10 bases between them. The CDR3 totals 15 residues. CDR1 is LGHDT, CDR2 YNNKEL, per germline (reference sequence). The CDR3 protein is CASSQTTGSNQPQHF. Written as DNA, the CDR3 is TGTGCCAGCAGCCAGACAACAGGGAGCAATCAGCCCCAGCATTTT.